This passage covers 22 T cell receptor beta chains from one sample sequenced in a study of T cell repertoires in cytomegalovirus infection. Antigen specificity for these receptors is unknown. TCRdb independently ran MiXCR on the reads; one entry per CDR3 protein. Of about 900,000 distinct CDR3 sequences detected, around 30% appear once; the ten largest clones hold around 15%. Sequencing was performed on cultured CD8+ T cells from PBMCs, taken from culture after CMV antigen stimulation. The receptors shown here come from a human donor in good health (CMV status not recorded). Some clones in this sample may be carry-over from other donors' samples.

This clonotype was observed a handful of times. The genes are TRBV27 and TRBJ1-5; D is uncertain. V was cut by 1 base and J by 1 base, with 17 bases left in between. The germline gives CDR1 MNHEY, CDR2 SMNVEV (reference sequence). The CDR3 is made up of 18 amino acids. CDR3 bases: TGTGCCAGCAGTTTATTAACCCCATTAAGCGGCAGCAATCAGCCCCAGCATTTT. Translation: CASSLLTPLSGSNQPQHF.

This clonotype has more than one count but fewer than ten. J is TRBJ1-5 and V is TRBV4-1; 7 nucleotides match TRBD1. The CDR3 covers 15 residues. Unmatched junction bases numbered 7, after V lost 5 bases and J lost 3 bases. Germline V CDR1 and CDR2: MGHRA, YSYEKL. CDR3 bases: TGCGCCAGCAGCGACGGGACAGCTTACAATCAGCCCCAGCATTTT. Its translation: CASSDGTAYNQPQHF.

Here the CDR3 DNA reads TGCAGTGCTGAACCCCCGGCAGGGGGGACCGGGGAGCTGTTTTTT. It is translated as CSAEPPAGGTGELFF. This sequence joins TRBV20-1 and TRBJ2-2; D possibly corresponds to TRBD1 (7 bases). This CDR3 region has 15 residues. Germline CDR1 is DFQATT and CDR2 is SNEGSKA (reference sequence). Trimming cost V 5 bases and J 5 bases, with 18 bases left between them.

Many counts were recorded for this clonotype. The gene calls are TRBV7-2 and TRBJ1-2; tentatively, D is TRBD1 (5 bases). This CDR3 region has 13 residues. Germline V gene lookup returns CDR1 SGHTA and CDR2 FQGNSA. Trimming took 2 bases from V and 5 from J, leaving 9 bases between them. The chain's CDR3 is CASSLQGEYGYTF. Here the CDR3 DNA reads TGTGCCAGCAGCTTACAGGGAGAGTATGGCTACACCTTC. The full variable domain, with the rest looked up from reference TRBV7-2 and TRBJ1-2, is GAGVSQSPSNKVTEKGKDVELRCDPISGHTALYWYRQSLGQGLEFLIYFQGNSAPDKSGLPSDRFSAERTGGSVSTLTIQRTQQEDSAVYLCASSLQGEYGYTFGSGTRLTVV.

The chain couples TRBV19 to TRBJ1-1; possible D gene TRBD1, 6 bases. The germline V gene has CDR1 LNHDA and CDR2 SQIVND (reference sequence). The length of the CDR3 is 15 residues. Trimming stripped 5 bases from V and 1 base from J, with 14 bases between. The CDR3 loop reads CASSARAGENTEAFF. The CDR3 region has the DNA TGTGCCAGTAGTGCCCGGGCAGGGGAGAACACTGAAGCTTTCTTT.

This clonotype turned up a few times. This chain joins TRBV6-2 or TRBV6-3 and TRBJ2-1; 8 bases are shared with TRBD1. This CDR3 comprises 17 residues. V trimming: 0 bases; J trimming: 2 bases; junction bases outside the gene matches: 6. Germline V CDR1 and CDR2: MNHEY, SVGEGT. The CDR3: CASSYSGQGEPYNEQFF. CDR3 in DNA: TGTGCCAGCAGTTACTCAGGACAGGGTGAACCCTACAATGAGCAGTTCTTC.

Points on this clonotype: One end of the junction does not line up with germline, which may come from a read error. The genes are TRBV7-9 and TRBJ1-2; D remains ambiguous. The CDR3 length is 14 residues. The germline V gene encodes CDR1 SEHNR and CDR2 FQNEAQ (reference sequence). The CDR3 is CVSSLATEAYGYTF. CDR3 DNA sequence: TGTGTCAGCAGCTTAGCGACGGAAGCCTATGGCTACACCTTC.

The chain has TRBV7-9 and TRBJ2-3, with D possibly called TRBD1 or TRBD2 (6 bases each). In germline, CDR1 is SEHNR, CDR2 FQNEAQ (reference sequence). This CDR3 region has 15 residues. V was shortened by 5 bases and J by 5 bases, with 17 bases between the two germline ends. The CDR3: CASSRLSQGGDTQYF. For the CDR3, the DNA is TGTGCCAGCAGCCGCCTATCACAGGGAGGAGATACGCAGTATTTT.

This sequence joins TRBV10-3 and TRBJ2-3; D not resolved. The V gene's germline CDR1 is ENHRY and CDR2 SYGVKD. The ends were cut back, 2 bases at V and 6 bases at J, with 6 bases in the middle. The length of the CDR3 is 12 residues. CDR3 sequence: CAISENVDTQYF. The CDR3 coding sequence is TGTGCCATCAGTGAGAACGTGGATACGCAGTATTTT.

This clonotype occurred a few times. This chain links TRBV7-9 with TRBJ2-3, with D perhaps matching TRBD1 (6 bases). The CDR3 is 16 amino acids. The germline V gene encodes CDR1 SEHNR and CDR2 FQNEAQ (reference sequence). V was shortened by 2 bases and J by 5 bases, with 17 bases between the two germline ends. CDR3 protein: CASSLLTRGFGDTQYF. The CDR3 coding sequence is TGTGCCAGCAGCTTATTAACCAGGGGCTTTGGAGATACGCAGTATTTT.

The rearrangement uses TRBV7-6 and TRBJ1-5; possible D gene TRBD1, 6 bases. V dropped 5 bases and J dropped 4 bases, with 18 bases sitting between them. The CDR3 covers 16 residues. Germline CDR1 reads SGHVS; CDR2 reads FNYEAQ. The CDR3, as DNA: TGTGCCAGCAGCACGGACAGTAAGGTGTCAAATCAGCCCCAGCATTTT. Its translation: CASSTDSKVSNQPQHF. The full variable domain, in which reference TRBV7-6 and TRBJ1-5 provide the parts outside the CDR3, is GAGVSQSPRYKVTKRGQDVALRCDPISGHVSLYWYRQALGQGPEFLTYFNYEAQQDKSGLPNDRFSAERPEGSISTLTIQRTEQRDSAMYRCASSTDSKVSNQPQHFGDGTRLSIL.

This clonotype was observed many times. This CDR3 is CASSMGSDTGELFF. CDR3 sequence (DNA): TGTGCCAGCAGCATGGGGAGCGACACCGGGGAGCTGTTTTTT. The V call is TRBV7-9, the J call TRBJ2-2; TRBD2 might be the D (5 bases). CDR1 is SEHNR, CDR2 FQNEAQ, per germline (reference sequence). Trimming pared 5 bases from V and 3 bases from J, leaving 10 bases between. CDR3 length equals 14 residues. The whole variable domain, remainder taken from reference TRBV7-9 and TRBJ2-2, is DTGVSQNPRHKITKRGQNVTFRCDPISEHNRLYWYRQTLGQGPEFLTYFQNEAQLEKSRLLSDRFSAERPKGSFSTLEIQRTEQGDSAMYLCASSMGSDTGELFFGEGSRLTVL.

This clonotype has only a few counts. The V and J genes are TRBV12-3 or TRBV12-4 and TRBJ1-5, with D uncertain. Trimming took off 6 bases at V and 6 bases at J, with 15 bases between the two ends. CDR3 length equals 14 residues. CDR3 in DNA: TGTGCCAGCAGACGGGCGGGGTCGACTCAGCCCCAGCATTTT. Its protein product is CASRRAGSTQPQHF.

This clonotype has at least ten counts. V usage is TRBV7-9 and J usage is TRBJ2-5; TRBD1 might be the D (6 bases). Between the trimmed V and J ends, which lost 5 bases and 1 base, there was a span of 11 bases. Germline V CDR1 and CDR2: SEHNR, FQNEAQ (reference sequence). The CDR3 is made up of 14 amino acids. The CDR3, as DNA: TGTGCCAGCAGCCATTTACAGGGCCAAGAGACCCAGTACTTC. It codes for CASSHLQGQETQYF.

This clonotype has ten or more counts. The chain joins TRBV7-2 to TRBJ2-1, with a weak D call TRBD1 (5 bases). Germline V gives CDR1 SGHTA, CDR2 FQGNSA. The CDR3 consists of 15 residues. V lost 3 bases to trimming and J lost 9 bases, with 18 bases between them. The CDR3 coding sequence is TGTGCCAGCAGCTTCGCTGGACACTTTGAGACTGAGCAGTTCTTC. Protein: CASSFAGHFETEQFF.

This rearrangement joins TRBV27 to TRBJ1-1; D is perhaps TRBD1 (5 bases). The V end lost 7 bases, the J end lost 5 bases, and 17 bases lay between the germline ends. CDR3 size: 14 residues. The germline V gene has CDR1 MNHEY and CDR2 SMNVEV (reference sequence). The CDR3 reads CASNRGTPWTEAFF. DNA for the CDR3: TGTGCCAGCAATCGGGGGACCCCATGGACTGAAGCTTTCTTT.

This clonotype was observed a handful of times. The chain has TRBV4-3 and TRBJ1-5; TRBD1 aligns across 8 bases. Germline V CDR1 and CDR2: LGHNA, YSLEER. V lost 1 base, J lost 5 bases, and 7 bases stayed unmatched. This CDR3 comprises 16 residues. Here the CDR3 reads CASSQGSGTGYQPQHF. In DNA, the CDR3 is TGCGCCAGCAGCCAAGGGTCCGGGACAGGATATCAGCCCCAGCATTTT.

The gene calls are TRBV7-6 and TRBJ1-2; TRBD1 might be the D (5 bases). Trimming cost V 3 bases and J 5 bases, with 10 bases left between them. Per the germline V gene, CDR1 is SGHVS and CDR2 is FNYEAQ. This CDR3 has 13 residues. CDR3 region: CASSFPGVYGYTF. The DNA of the CDR3 is TGTGCCAGCAGCTTTCCGGGGGTGTATGGCTACACCTTC.

This rearrangement joins TRBV28 to TRBJ2-7, with a tentative D call TRBD2 (6 bases). Germline V gene lookup returns CDR1 MDHEN and CDR2 SYDVKM. The V and J ends lost 3 bases and 6 bases respectively, with 18 bases between them. The CDR3 sequence is 15 residues long. For the CDR3, the DNA is TGTGCCAGCAGTTTTGGGAAGGGAGGTCGGAGCGAGCAGTACTTC. Translation: CASSFGKGGRSEQYF.

This clonotype was counted between two and nine times. V is TRBV19 and J is TRBJ1-6, with TRBD1 matching over 10 bases. After removal of 5 bases from V and 11 bases from J, the junction contained 9 bases not matched to a gene. Germline V gives CDR1 LNHDA, CDR2 SQIVND (reference sequence). CDR3 length equals 15 residues. The CDR3 DNA follows: TGTGCCAGTAGTTCCCCAACTGACAGGGGGCCACCCCTCCACTTT. This codes for CASSSPTDRGPPLHF.

The V and J genes are TRBV7-8 and TRBJ1-6; TRBD1 matches at 9 bases. There are 17 residues in the CDR3. Germline trimming cut 3 bases from V and 3 bases from J; bases unmatched to any gene: 6. CDR1 SGHVS and CDR2 FQNEAQ come from the germline V gene. The CDR3 bases are TGTGCCAGCAGCTTTCCGCGGACAGGGGACTATAATTCACCCCTCCACTTT. Translated, it gives CASSFPRTGDYNSPLHF.

This clonotype was counted at least ten times. This sequence joins TRBV7-8 and TRBJ1-1, with D possibly matching TRBD1 (5 bases). CDR1 is SGHVS and CDR2 is FQNEAQ in the germline V gene. The CDR3 covers 13 residues. The V gene lost 5 bases and the J gene lost 4 bases, with 11 bases spanning the gap. The CDR3 is CASSQGISTEAFF. The CDR3 DNA follows: TGTGCCAGCAGCCAGGGCATTAGCACTGAAGCTTTCTTT.